What follows are 9 T cell receptor beta chains derived from one specimen sequenced in a study of blood T cell repertoires in COVID-19. Sequenced by immunoSEQ multiplex PCR; TCRdb stores in-frame clones only, minus some. The table shows a few hundred thousand clones, with 75% to 90% occurring only once. Sequenced: peripheral blood. The source of these receptors is a woman aged 45-65 years with COVID-19, enrolled during active disease.

V and J are TRBV18 and TRBJ1-3; D ambiguous. Germline CDR1 is KGHSH and CDR2 is LQKENI. CDR3 length: 15 residues. Deletions cut 3 bases from V and 0 bases from J, with 9 bases between. The DNA of the CDR3 is TGTGCCAGCTCACCCGGGGTAGGCTCTGGAAACACCATATATTTT. Translated, it gives CASSPGVGSGNTIYF.

This chain connects TRBV18 to TRBJ2-7; D is possibly TRBD1 (6 bases). The CDR3 runs to 14 residues. With 4 bases removed from V and 0 bases from J, the gap between germline ends came to 10 bases. Germline V CDR1 and CDR2: KGHSH, LQKENI. CDR3 in amino acids: CASSRAGDSYEQYF. DNA for the CDR3: TGTGCCAGCTCACGAGCAGGGGACTCCTACGAGCAGTACTTC.

This clone was counted once. The rearrangement links TRBV6-2 or TRBV6-3 to TRBJ2-1; TRBD1 is a possible D gene (6 bases). The CDR3 runs 17 residues. The germline CDR1 and CDR2 sequences are MNHEY and SVGEGT. The V gene lost 6 bases and the J gene lost 3 bases, with 21 bases spanning the gap. The CDR3 nucleotides read TGTGCCAGCAGCAAACCCCCGGGGCAGGGGTACTACAATGAGCAGTTCTTC. Translated: CASSKPPGQGYYNEQFF.

The chain recombines TRBV6-1 with TRBJ1-2, with D perhaps TRBD1 (5 bases). V was cut by 3 bases and J by 4 bases, with 9 bases left in between. Germline-derived CDR1 and CDR2 are MNHNS and SASEGT. This CDR3 spans 13 amino acids. Written as DNA, the CDR3 is TGTGCCAGCAGTGAGACAGTCCTCTATGGCTACACCTTC. It specifies CASSETVLYGYTF.

The chain is built from TRBV7-9 and TRBJ2-7; TRBD2 matches at 7 bases. V lost 4 bases to trimming and J lost 4 bases; unmatched junction nucleotides: 7. This CDR3 has 14 residues. The germline V gene has CDR1 SEHNR and CDR2 FQNEAQ (reference sequence). Written as DNA, the CDR3 is TGTGCCAGCAGCTCGCGGGAGAATCCTTACGAGCAGTACTTC. This encodes CASSSRENPYEQYF.

This clone was observed once. The chain links TRBV19 to TRBJ2-1; TRBD2 matches 8 bases. This CDR3 region has 16 residues. Losses at the gene ends were 5 bases for V and 7 bases for J; bases not matched to a gene: 13. Germline assignment: CDR1 LNHDA and CDR2 SQIVND (reference sequence). The CDR3 nucleotides are TGTGCCAGTAGTCCTCACTTCAGCGGGAGTAGGAATGAGCAGTTCTTC. This gives the protein CASSPHFSGSRNEQFF.

This chain connects TRBV18 to TRBJ1-5; D is possibly TRBD1 (6 bases). V was cut by 4 bases and J by 0 bases, with 10 bases left in between. The CDR3 length is 15 residues. CDR1 and CDR2 from the germline V gene are KGHSH and LQKENI. CDR3 sequence (DNA): TGTGCCAGCTCACTCGGACAGCCTAGCAATCAGCCCCAGCATTTT. It yields the protein CASSLGQPSNQPQHF.

The chain is built from TRBV10-3 and TRBJ2-1; 12 nucleotides line up with TRBD2. The germline V gene encodes CDR1 ENHRY and CDR2 SYGVKD. Unmatched junction bases numbered 2, after V lost 2 bases and J lost 6 bases. This CDR3 region has 15 residues. Here the CDR3 DNA reads TGTGCCATCAGTGAGGGACTAGCGGGATCCAATGAGCAGTTCTTC. Translated: CAISEGLAGSNEQFF.

Only a few counts were recorded for this clone. The chain employs TRBV6-6 and TRBJ1-4, with TRBD1 identical over 7 bases. The CDR3 is made up of 14 amino acids. Germline-derived CDR1 and CDR2 are MNHNY and SVGAGI (reference sequence). The junction had 9 bases not matched to a gene; V was cut back by 6 bases and J by 8 bases. DNA for the CDR3: TGTGCCAGCAGCTACGGACAGGACCTAGAAAAACTGTTTTTT. Its translation: CASSYGQDLEKLFF.